This T cell receptor beta chain was captured in a study of cytotoxic CD8 clonotypes in ibrutinib-treated CLL. General study results and limits: Contraction or stability on treatment characterized the public clonotypes, which were uncommon. Sustained-remission and progressing patients' sampling times differed.

Of note for this clone: Its antigen remains unknown.

Some clones are missing from TCRdb's copy, which holds only in-frame ones; the method was immunoSEQ multiplex PCR. The sample lists about 17,000 clones, approximately 82% occurring once. V trimming: 8 bases; J trimming: 0 bases; junction bases outside the gene matches: 3. CDR3 size: 13 residues. Germline V gene data show CDR1 as SGHRS and CDR2 as YFSETQ. The TCR was taken from a human donor with chronic lymphocytic leukemia. This chain links TRBV5-1 with TRBJ2-7; 9 bases map to TRBD2. Sequenced material: PBMCs, taken before ibrutinib treatment. The CDR3 here is CASTAGGSYEQYF. The CDR3 bases are TGCGCCAGTACAGCGGGAGGCTCCTACGAGCAGTACTTC.